This T cell receptor beta chain was sequenced during a study of blood T cell repertoires in COVID-19. CDR1 is SGHRS and CDR2 is YFSETQ in the germline V gene. V shed 0 bases and J shed 6 bases, with 11 bases lying between them. The CDR3 consists of 14 residues. Generated by immunoSEQ multiplex PCR, the TCRdb table keeps only in-frame clones and is missing some. The sample includes about 330,000 clones, 75% to 85% of them seen just once. The sample comprised peripheral blood. V is TRBV5-1 and J is TRBJ2-3, with D possibly TRBD2 on 6 matching bases. The origin of this receptor is a human donor in a cohort sampled during active COVID-19. CDR3 region: CASSLVGGEDTQYF. CDR3 DNA: TGCGCCAGCAGCTTGGTTGGCGGGGAGGATACGCAGTATTTT.